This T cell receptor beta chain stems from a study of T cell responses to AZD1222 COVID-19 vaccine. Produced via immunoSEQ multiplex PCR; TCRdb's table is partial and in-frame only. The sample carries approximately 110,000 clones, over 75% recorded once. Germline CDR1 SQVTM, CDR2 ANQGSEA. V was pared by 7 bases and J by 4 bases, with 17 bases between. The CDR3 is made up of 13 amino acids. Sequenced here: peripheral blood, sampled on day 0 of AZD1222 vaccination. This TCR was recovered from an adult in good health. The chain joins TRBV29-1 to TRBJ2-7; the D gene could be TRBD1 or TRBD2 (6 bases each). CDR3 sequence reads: CSGGDTGRYEQYF. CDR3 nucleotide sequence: TGCAGCGGGGGGGACACGGGAAGGTACGAGCAGTACTTC.